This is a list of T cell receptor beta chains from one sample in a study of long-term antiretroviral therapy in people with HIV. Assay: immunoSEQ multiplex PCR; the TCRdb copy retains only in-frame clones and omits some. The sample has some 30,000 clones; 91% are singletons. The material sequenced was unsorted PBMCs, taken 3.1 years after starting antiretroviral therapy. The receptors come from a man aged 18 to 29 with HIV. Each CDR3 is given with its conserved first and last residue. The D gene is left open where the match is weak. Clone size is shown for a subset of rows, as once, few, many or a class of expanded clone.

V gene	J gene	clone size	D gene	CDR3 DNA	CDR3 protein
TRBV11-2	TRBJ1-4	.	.	TGTGCCAGCAGCTTTGGAGCGTGGGATGAAAAACTGTTTTTT	CASSFGAWDEKLFF
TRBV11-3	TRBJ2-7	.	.	TGTGCCAGCAGCCACGGACAGAACTACGAGCAGTACTTC	CASSHGQNYEQYF
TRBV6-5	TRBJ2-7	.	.	TGTGCCAGCAGTTACGCAGCGGGCTACGAGCAGTACTTC	CASSYAAGYEQYF
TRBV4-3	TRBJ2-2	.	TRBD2	TGCGCCAGCAGCCAAAAGTCTGGGCGGGAGACCGGGGAGCTGTTTTTT	CASSQKSGRETGELFF
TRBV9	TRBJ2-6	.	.	TGTGCCAGCAGCGTCGGTGGCCGGTTAGGGGGACGGGCCAACGTCCTGACTTTC	CASSVGGRLGGRANVLTF
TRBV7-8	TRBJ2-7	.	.	TGTGCCAGCAGCTTTCTTACAGGGGAGGCATGCGGGCCTTTCTGCGAGCAGTACTTC	CASSFLTGEACGPFCEQYF
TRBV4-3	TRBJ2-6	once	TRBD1	TGCGCCAGCAGCCCCACACTAGGGGGCCATTTCGGGGGGGCCAACGTCCTGACTTTC	CASSPTLGGHFGGANVLTF
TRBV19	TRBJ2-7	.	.	TGTGCCAGCCGACGGGACACTCATGAGTCCTACGAGCAGTACTTC	CASRRDTHESYEQYF
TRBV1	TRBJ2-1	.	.	TGCACCAGCAGCCAAGAGCGAGGGTCCGACAATGAGCAGTTCTTC	CTSSQERGSDNEQFF
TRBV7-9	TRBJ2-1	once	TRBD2	TGTGCCAGCAGCTTATCCGTCGGACTAGCGGACAATGAGCAGTTCTTC	CASSLSVGLADNEQFF
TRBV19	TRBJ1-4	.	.	TGTGCCAGTAGTCCTTTGGACGTTTTGGCCTACAATGAAAAACTGTTTTTT	CASSPLDVLAYNEKLFF
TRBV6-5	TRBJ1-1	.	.	TGTGCCAGCACACTCCCGGGGGACACTGAAGCTTTCTTT	CASTLPGDTEAFF
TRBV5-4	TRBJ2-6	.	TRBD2	TGTGCCAGCAGCCCTGGACTAGCGGGGGGAACCAGCTCTGGGGCCAACGTCCTGACTTTC	CASSPGLAGGTSSGANVLTF
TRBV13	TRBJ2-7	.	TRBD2	TGTGCCAGCAGCTCCCGGGGGAGGGCCTCCTACGAGCAGTACTTC	CASSSRGRASYEQYF
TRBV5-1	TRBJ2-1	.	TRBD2	TGCGCCAGCAGCTTCTTAGGCCCGACTAGCGGGGGGGACAATGAGCAGTTCTTC	CASSFLGPTSGGDNEQFF
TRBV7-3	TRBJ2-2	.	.	TGTGCCAGCAGCTTAGGTACCTCGAACACCGGGGAGCTGTTTTTT	CASSLGTSNTGELFF
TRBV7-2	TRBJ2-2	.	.	TGTGCCAGCAGTTCCTACACCGGGGAGCTGTTTTTT	CASSSYTGELFF
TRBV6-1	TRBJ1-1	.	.	TGTGCCAGCCCAGGGTTGGCGAACACTGAAGCTTTCTTT	CASPGLANTEAFF
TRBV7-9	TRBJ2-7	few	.	TGTGCCAGCAGCTCCGGACTGGACGAGCAGTACTTC	CASSSGLDEQYF
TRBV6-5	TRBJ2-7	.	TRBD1	TGTGCCAGCAGTACGGACAGGGGGAACGAGCAGTACTTC	CASSTDRGNEQYF